These T cell receptor beta chains were read from a single sample in a study of blood T cell repertoires in COVID-19. Here immunoSEQ multiplex PCR was the method, and the copy in TCRdb shows in-frame clones only, minus some. The table shows around 180,000 clones, with around 82% occurring only once. Input material: PBMCs or T cells enriched from blood (not recorded which). All receptors derive from a woman aged 45-60 years with acute COVID-19. Both conserved end residues are part of each CDR3. D genes are given only for firm matches. Not every row has a clone size; where given, it reads once, few, many or a size class.

CDR3nt: TGTGCCAGCATTGCAGGAGGCTATCAGCCCCAGCATTTT
CDR3aa: CASIAGGYQPQHF
j_gene: TRBJ1-5
len: 13
d_gene: NA
abundance: NA
v_gene: TRBV28

CDR3nt: TGTGCCAGCAGTGACGGCGGGGGGGCCTACAATGAGCAGTTCTTC
CDR3aa: CASSDGGGAYNEQFF
j_gene: TRBJ2-1
len: 15
d_gene: TRBD2
abundance: NA
v_gene: TRBV6-4

CDR3nt: TGTGCCAGCAGCTCCGCACAGGGGGTCAATGAGCAGTTCTTC
CDR3aa: CASSSAQGVNEQFF
j_gene: TRBJ2-1
len: 14
d_gene: TRBD1
abundance: NA
v_gene: TRBV7-3

CDR3nt: TGCGCCAGCAGCTTGACGGGATCCCAATTTGTTCGCCATGGCTACACCTTC
CDR3aa: CASSLTGSQFVRHGYTF
j_gene: TRBJ1-2
len: 17
d_gene: NA
abundance: once
v_gene: TRBV5-1

CDR3nt: TGTGCCAGCAGCCAGGACAATAACCCTGGCTACACCTTC
CDR3aa: CASSQDNNPGYTF
j_gene: TRBJ1-2
len: 13
d_gene: NA
abundance: NA
v_gene: TRBV7-8

CDR3nt: TGTGCCAGCAGTTTATCTTCCGGGGGGCCCCTCAATGAGCAGTTCTTC
CDR3aa: CASSLSSGGPLNEQFF
j_gene: TRBJ2-1
len: 16
d_gene: NA
abundance: NA
v_gene: TRBV27

CDR3nt: TGCGCCAGCAGCGGAACCTCTGGGGGGGCGATCAGTGGCTACACCTTC
CDR3aa: CASSGTSGGAISGYTF
j_gene: TRBJ1-2
len: 16
d_gene: NA
abundance: NA
v_gene: TRBV5-1

CDR3nt: TGTGCCACCAACAGGGATTCCAATCAGCCCCAGCATTTT
CDR3aa: CATNRDSNQPQHF
j_gene: TRBJ1-5
len: 13
d_gene: NA
abundance: once
v_gene: TRBV28

CDR3nt: TGTGCCAGCAGCTTAGCGCTCAGGGAGGCTGGAAACACCATATATTTT
CDR3aa: CASSLALREAGNTIYF
j_gene: TRBJ1-3
len: 16
d_gene: NA
abundance: NA
v_gene: TRBV7-9

CDR3nt: TGTGCCAGCAGCTTCCTGGGGGGGAAAGAGACCCAGTACTTC
CDR3aa: CASSFLGGKETQYF
j_gene: TRBJ2-5
len: 14
d_gene: TRBD2
abundance: once
v_gene: TRBV7-9

CDR3nt: TGTGCCAGCAGCGGCACCGGGACAGGGGTTTCACCCCTCCACTTT
CDR3aa: CASSGTGTGVSPLHF
j_gene: TRBJ1-6
len: 15
d_gene: TRBD1
abundance: NA
v_gene: TRBV11-1

CDR3nt: TGCGCCAGCAGCCGCCAGGGGGGTAGCTCCTATAATTCACCCCTCCACTTT
CDR3aa: CASSRQGGSSYNSPLHF
j_gene: TRBJ1-6
len: 17
d_gene: TRBD1
abundance: few
v_gene: TRBV5-1

CDR3nt: TGCAGCGTTAGGCCGCAGGGGCAAGAGACCCAGTACTTC
CDR3aa: CSVRPQGQETQYF
j_gene: TRBJ2-5
len: 13
d_gene: NA
abundance: NA
v_gene: TRBV29-1

CDR3nt: TGTGCCAGCAGCTGGACAGGGAACTATGGCTACACCTTC
CDR3aa: CASSWTGNYGYTF
j_gene: TRBJ1-2
len: 13
d_gene: TRBD1
abundance: NA
v_gene: TRBV27

CDR3nt: TGCGCCAGCAACTTACTTGGGGGGGTCCCTGGGGCCAACGTCCTGACTTTC
CDR3aa: CASNLLGGVPGANVLTF
j_gene: TRBJ2-6
len: 17
d_gene: TRBD2
abundance: NA
v_gene: TRBV5-1